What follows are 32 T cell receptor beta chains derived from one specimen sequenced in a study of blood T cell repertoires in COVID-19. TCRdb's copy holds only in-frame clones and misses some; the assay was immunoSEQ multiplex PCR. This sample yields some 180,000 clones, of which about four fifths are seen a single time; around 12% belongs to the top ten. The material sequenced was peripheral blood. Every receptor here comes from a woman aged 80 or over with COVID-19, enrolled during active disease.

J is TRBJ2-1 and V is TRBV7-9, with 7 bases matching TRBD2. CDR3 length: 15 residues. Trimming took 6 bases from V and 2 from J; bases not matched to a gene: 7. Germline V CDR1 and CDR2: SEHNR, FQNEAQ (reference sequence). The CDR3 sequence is CASSSPGLTYNEQFF. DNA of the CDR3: TGTGCCAGCAGTTCCCCGGGACTAACCTACAATGAGCAGTTCTTC. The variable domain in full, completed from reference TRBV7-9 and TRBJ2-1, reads DTGVSQNPRHKITKRGQNVTFRCDPISEHNRLYWYRQTLGQGPEFLTYFQNEAQLEKSRLLSDRFSAERPKGSFSTLEIQRTEQGDSAMYLCASSSPGLTYNEQFFGPGTRLTVL.

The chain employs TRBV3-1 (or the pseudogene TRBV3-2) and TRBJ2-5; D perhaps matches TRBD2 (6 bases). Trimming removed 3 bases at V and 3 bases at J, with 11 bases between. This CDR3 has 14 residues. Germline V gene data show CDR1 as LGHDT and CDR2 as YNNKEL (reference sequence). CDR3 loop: CASSQASAEETQYF. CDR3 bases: TGTGCCAGCAGCCAGGCTAGCGCCGAAGAGACCCAGTACTTC.

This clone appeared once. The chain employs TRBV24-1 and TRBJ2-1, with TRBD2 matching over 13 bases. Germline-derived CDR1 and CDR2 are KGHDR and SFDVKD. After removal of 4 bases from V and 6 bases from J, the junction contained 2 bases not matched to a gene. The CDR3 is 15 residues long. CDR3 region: CATSEGTSGANEQFF. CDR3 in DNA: TGTGCCACCAGTGAAGGGACTAGCGGGGCCAATGAGCAGTTCTTC.

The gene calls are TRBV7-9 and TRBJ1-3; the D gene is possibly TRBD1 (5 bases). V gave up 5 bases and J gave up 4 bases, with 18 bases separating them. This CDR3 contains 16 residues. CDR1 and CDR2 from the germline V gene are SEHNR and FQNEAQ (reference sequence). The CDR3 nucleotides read TGTGCCAGCAGCGGATCAGGGCCCAGAGGCGGAAACACCATATATTTT. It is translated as CASSGSGPRGGNTIYF.

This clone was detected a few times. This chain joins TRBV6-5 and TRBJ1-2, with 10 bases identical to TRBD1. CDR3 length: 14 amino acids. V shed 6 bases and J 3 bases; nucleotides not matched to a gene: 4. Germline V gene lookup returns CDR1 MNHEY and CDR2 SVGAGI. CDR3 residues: CASRGTGVYYGYTF. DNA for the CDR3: TGTGCCAGCAGGGGGACAGGGGTCTACTATGGCTACACCTTC.

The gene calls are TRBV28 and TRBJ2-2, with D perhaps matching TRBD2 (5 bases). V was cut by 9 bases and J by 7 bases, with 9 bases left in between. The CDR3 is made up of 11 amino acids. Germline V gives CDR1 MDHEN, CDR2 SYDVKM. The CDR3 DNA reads TGTGCCAGTTGGGAGAACGGGGAGCTGTTTTTT. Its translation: CASWENGELFF.

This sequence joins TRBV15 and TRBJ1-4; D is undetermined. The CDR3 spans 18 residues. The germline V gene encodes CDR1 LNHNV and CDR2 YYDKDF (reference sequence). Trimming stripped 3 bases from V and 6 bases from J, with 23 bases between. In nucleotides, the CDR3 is TGTGCCACCAGCAGCCAAATAGGTCCCTCCGGCGGAGATGAAAAACTGTTTTTT. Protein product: CATSSQIGPSGGDEKLFF.

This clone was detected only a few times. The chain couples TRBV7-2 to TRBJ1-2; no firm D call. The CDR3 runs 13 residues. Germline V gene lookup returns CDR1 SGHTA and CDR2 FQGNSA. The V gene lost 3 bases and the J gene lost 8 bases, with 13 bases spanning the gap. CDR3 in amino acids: CASSLSVWEGYTF. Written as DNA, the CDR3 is TGTGCCAGCAGCTTGTCGGTGTGGGAGGGCTACACCTTC.

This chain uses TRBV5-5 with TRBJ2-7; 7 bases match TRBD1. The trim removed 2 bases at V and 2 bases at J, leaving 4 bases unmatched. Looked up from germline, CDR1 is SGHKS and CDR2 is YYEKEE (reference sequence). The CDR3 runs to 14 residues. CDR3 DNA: TGTGCCAGCAGCTTTGACAGGGTTGCCTACGAGCAGTACTTC. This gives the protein CASSFDRVAYEQYF.

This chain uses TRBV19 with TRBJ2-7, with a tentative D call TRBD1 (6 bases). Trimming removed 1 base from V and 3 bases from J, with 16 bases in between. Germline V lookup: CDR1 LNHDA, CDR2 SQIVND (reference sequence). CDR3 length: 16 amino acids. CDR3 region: CASSIGPGAGNYEQYF. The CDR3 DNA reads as TGTGCCAGTAGTATAGGGCCAGGGGCAGGGAACTACGAGCAGTACTTC.

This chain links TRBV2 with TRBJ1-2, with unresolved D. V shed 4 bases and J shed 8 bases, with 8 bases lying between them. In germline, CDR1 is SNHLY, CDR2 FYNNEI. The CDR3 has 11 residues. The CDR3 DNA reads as TGTGCCAGCAGTGCGGAGGCGGGCTACACCTTC. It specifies CASSAEAGYTF.

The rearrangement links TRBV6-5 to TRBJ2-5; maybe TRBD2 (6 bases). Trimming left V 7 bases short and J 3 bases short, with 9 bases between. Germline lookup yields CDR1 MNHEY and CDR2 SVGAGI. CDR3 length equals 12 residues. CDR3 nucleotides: TGTGCCAGCATAGGCGGGGAAGAGACCCAGTACTTC. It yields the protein CASIGGEETQYF.

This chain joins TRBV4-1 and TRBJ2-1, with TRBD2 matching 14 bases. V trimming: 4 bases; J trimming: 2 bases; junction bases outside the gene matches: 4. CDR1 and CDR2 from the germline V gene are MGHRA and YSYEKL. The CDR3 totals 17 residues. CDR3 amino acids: CASSRLAGGQAYNEQFF. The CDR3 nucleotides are TGCGCCAGCAGCCGACTAGCGGGAGGGCAGGCCTACAATGAGCAGTTCTTC.

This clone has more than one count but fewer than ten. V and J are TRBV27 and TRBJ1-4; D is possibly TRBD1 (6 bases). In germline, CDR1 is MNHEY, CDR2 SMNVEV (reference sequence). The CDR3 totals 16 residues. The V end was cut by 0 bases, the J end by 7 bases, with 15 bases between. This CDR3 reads CASSLSGGPGGEKLFF. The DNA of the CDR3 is TGTGCCAGCAGTTTATCAGGGGGTCCGGGTGGTGAAAAACTGTTTTTT. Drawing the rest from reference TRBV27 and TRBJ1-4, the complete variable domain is EAQVTQNPRYLITVTGKKLTVTCSQNMNHEYMSWYRQDPGLGLRQIYYSMNVEVTDKGDVPEGYKVSRKEKRNFPLILESPSPNQTSLYFCASSLSGGPGGEKLFFGSGTQLSVL.

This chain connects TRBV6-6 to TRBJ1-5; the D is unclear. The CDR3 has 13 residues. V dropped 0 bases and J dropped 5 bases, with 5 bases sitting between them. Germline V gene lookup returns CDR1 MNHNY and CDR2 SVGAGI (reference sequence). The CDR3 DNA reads TGTGCCAGCAGTTACTCGGAGTATCAGCCCCAGCATTTT. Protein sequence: CASSYSEYQPQHF.

The CDR3 coding sequence is TGTGCCAGCGACCACCGAGGGAACACTGAAGCTTTCTTT. Protein: CASDHRGNTEAFF. V gene TRBV19 combines with J gene TRBJ1-1; D ambiguous. V lost 9 bases and J 1 base, leaving 12 bases between the germline ends. This CDR3 is 13 amino acids long. The germline CDR1 and CDR2 sequences are LNHDA and SQIVND (reference sequence).

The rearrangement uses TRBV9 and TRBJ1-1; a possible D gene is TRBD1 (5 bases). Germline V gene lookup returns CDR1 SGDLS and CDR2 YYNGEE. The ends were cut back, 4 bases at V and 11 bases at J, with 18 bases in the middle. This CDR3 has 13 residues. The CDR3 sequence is CASSKSDGGVAFF. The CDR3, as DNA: TGTGCCAGCAGCAAATCCGACGGGGGGGTGGCTTTCTTT.

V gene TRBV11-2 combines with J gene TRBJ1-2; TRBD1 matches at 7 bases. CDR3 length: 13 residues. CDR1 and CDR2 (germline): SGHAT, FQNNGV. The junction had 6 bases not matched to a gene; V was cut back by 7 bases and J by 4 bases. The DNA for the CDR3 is TGTGCCAGCAAGGGGCAGGGGGGCTATGGCTACACCTTC. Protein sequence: CASKGQGGYGYTF.

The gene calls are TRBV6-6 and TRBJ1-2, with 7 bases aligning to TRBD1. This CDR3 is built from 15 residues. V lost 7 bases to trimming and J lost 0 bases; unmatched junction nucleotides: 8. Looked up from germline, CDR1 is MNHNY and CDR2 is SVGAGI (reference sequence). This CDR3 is CASNPGTDANYGYTF. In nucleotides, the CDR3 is TGTGCCAGCAACCCCGGGACAGATGCTAACTATGGCTACACCTTC.

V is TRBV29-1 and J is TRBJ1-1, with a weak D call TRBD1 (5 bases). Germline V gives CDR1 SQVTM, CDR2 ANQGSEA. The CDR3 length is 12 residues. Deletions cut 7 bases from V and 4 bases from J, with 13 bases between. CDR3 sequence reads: CSGQGPGTEAFF. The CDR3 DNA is TGCAGCGGGCAGGGCCCCGGCACTGAAGCTTTCTTT.

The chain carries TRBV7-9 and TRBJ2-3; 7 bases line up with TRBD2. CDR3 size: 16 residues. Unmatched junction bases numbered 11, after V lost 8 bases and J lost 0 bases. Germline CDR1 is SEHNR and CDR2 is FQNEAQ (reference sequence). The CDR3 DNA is TGTGCCAGCTATTCCTATGTCGGGGGGAGCACAGATACGCAGTATTTT. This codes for CASYSYVGGSTDTQYF.

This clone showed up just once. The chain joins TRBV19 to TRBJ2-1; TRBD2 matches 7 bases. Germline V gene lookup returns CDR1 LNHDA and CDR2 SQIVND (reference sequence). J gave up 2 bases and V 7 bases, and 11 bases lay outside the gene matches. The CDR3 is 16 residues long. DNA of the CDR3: TGTGCCAGTAACCCCCCTCGGGAGGCCCCCTACAATGAGCAGTTCTTC. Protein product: CASNPPREAPYNEQFF.

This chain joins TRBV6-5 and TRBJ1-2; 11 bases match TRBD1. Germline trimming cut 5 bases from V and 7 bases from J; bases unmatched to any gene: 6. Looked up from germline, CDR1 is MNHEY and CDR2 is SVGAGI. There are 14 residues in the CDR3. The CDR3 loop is CASSHRTGGVGYTF. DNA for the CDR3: TGTGCCAGCAGTCACAGGACAGGGGGCGTTGGCTACACCTTC.

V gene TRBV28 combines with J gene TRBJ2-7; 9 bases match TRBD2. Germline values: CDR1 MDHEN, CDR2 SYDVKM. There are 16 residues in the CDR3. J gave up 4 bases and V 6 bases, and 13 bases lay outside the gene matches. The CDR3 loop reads CASSPPGAGGPYEQYF. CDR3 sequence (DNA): TGTGCCAGCAGCCCCCCCGGGGCGGGAGGGCCTTACGAGCAGTACTTC.

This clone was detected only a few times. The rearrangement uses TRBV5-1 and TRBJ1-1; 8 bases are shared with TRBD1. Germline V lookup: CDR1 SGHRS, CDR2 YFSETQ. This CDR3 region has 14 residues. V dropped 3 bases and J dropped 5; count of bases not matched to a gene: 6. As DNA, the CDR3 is TGCGCCAGCAGCTCACAGGGGGGGCGGACTGAAGCTTTCTTT. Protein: CASSSQGGRTEAFF.

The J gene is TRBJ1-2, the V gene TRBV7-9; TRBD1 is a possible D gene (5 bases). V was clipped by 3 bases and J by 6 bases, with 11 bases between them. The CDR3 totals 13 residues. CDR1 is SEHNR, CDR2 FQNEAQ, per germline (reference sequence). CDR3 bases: TGTGCCAGCAGCTTCTCAGGGCTGGATGGCTACACCTTC. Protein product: CASSFSGLDGYTF.

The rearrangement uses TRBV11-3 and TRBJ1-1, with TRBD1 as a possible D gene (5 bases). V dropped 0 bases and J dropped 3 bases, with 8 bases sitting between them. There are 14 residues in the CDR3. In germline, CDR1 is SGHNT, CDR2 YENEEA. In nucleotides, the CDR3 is TGTGCCAGCAGCTTAGAGGGGGGTGACACTGAAGCTTTCTTT. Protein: CASSLEGGDTEAFF.

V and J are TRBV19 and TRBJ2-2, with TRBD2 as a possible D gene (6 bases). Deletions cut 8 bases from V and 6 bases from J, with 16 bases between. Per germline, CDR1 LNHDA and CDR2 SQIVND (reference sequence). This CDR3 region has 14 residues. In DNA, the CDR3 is TGTGCCAGTGCCCGCCCCGCGGGATCCGGGGAGCTGTTTTTT. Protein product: CASARPAGSGELFF.

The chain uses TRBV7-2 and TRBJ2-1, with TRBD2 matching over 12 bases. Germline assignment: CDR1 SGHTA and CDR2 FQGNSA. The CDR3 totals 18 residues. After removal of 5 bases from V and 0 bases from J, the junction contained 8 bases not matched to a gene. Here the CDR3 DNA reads TGTGCCAGCAGCCCAGGACTAGCGGGACCCAGCTCCTACAATGAGCAGTTCTTC. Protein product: CASSPGLAGPSSYNEQFF.

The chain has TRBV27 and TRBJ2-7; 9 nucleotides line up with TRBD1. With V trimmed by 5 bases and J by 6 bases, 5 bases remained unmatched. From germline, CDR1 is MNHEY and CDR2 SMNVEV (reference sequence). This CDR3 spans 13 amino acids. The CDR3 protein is CASSLGQGGEQYF. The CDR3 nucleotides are TGTGCCAGCAGTCTGGGACAGGGTGGCGAGCAGTACTTC.

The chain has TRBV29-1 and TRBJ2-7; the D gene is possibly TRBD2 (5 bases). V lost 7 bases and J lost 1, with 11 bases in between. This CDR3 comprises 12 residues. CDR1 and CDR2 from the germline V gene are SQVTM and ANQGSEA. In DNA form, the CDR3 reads TGCAGCGGAGGGCCGAGTTCCTACGAGCAGTACTTC. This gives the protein CSGGPSSYEQYF.

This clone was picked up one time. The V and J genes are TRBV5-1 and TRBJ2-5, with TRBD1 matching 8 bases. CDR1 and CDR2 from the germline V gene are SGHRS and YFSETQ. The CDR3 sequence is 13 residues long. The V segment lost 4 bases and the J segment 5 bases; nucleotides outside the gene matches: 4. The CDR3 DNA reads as TGCGCCAGCAGCCGGACAGGGTCGGAGACCCAGTACTTC. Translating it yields CASSRTGSETQYF.